One and the same sample provided the 6 T cell receptor beta chains below, sequenced in a study of CD4 T cells in relation to SARS-CoV-2 and coronaviruses. CD4+ T cells from unexposed donors were obtained before the COVID-19 pandemic (2011-2018). After roughly ten days of culture, CD4+ T cells were isolated. These TCRs are of unknown antigen specificity. Assay used: immunoSEQ multiplex PCR; TCRdb lists only in-frame clones, some missing. This table holds 25,000 or so clones, 73% found once. Sequencing was performed on CD4+ T cells from PBMCs, cultured in vitro. These receptor sequences come from a human donor in good health.

J is TRBJ2-5 and V is TRBV5-1, with 7 nucleotides matching TRBD1. The CDR3 sequence is 15 residues long. Germline V gene data show CDR1 as SGHRS and CDR2 as YFSETQ. J lost 2 bases, V lost 1 base, and 5 bases had no gene match. The CDR3 DNA reads as TGCGCCAGCAGCTTGAGCAGGGGGATTCAAGAGACCCAGTACTTC. The encoded protein is CASSLSRGIQETQYF.

J is TRBJ2-5 and V is TRBV5-1; D may correspond to TRBD1 or TRBD2 (5 bases each). The V end was cut by 4 bases, the J end by 2 bases, with 9 bases between. The germline V gene encodes CDR1 SGHRS and CDR2 YFSETQ. The CDR3 loop spans 13 amino acids. The CDR3 loop is CASSVGRQETQYF. CDR3 coding DNA: TGCGCCAGCAGCGTGGGACGGCAAGAGACCCAGTACTTC. Full variable domain (missing parts from reference TRBV5-1 and TRBJ2-5): KAGVTQTPRYLIKTRGQQVTLSCSPISGHRSVSWYQQTPGQGLQFLFEYFSETQRNKGNFPGRFSGRQFSNSRSEMNVSTLELGDSALYLCASSVGRQETQYFGPGTRLLVL.

The rearrangement uses TRBV11-2 and TRBJ1-5; 9 nucleotides align to TRBD1. The length of the CDR3 is 14 residues. Germline values: CDR1 SGHAT, CDR2 FQNNGV. V was pared by 5 bases and J by 6 bases, with 5 bases of the junction left unmatched. CDR3 protein: CASSRDRGSQPQHF. CDR3 nucleotide sequence: TGTGCCAGCAGCCGCGACAGGGGGAGTCAGCCCCAGCATTTT.

The sample holds a few counts of this clone. J is TRBJ2-7 and V is TRBV7-3, with D possibly TRBD1 on 5 matching bases. CDR1 is SGHTA and CDR2 is FQGTGA in the germline V gene. CDR3 length equals 14 residues. Trimming took off 2 bases at V and 2 bases at J, with 10 bases between the two ends. Written as DNA, the CDR3 is TGTGCCAGCAGCTTAGGCCAGGGCGCCTACGAGCAGTACTTC. It codes for CASSLGQGAYEQYF.

The rearrangement uses TRBV29-1 and TRBJ1-2; D gene unclear. Trimming left V 0 bases short and J 0 bases short, with 8 bases between. CDR1 and CDR2 from the germline V gene are SQVTM and ANQGSEA. The CDR3 spans 14 residues. CDR3 sequence: CSVEDGYPNYGYTF. CDR3 DNA sequence: TGCAGCGTTGAAGATGGATACCCTAACTATGGCTACACCTTC.

The chain joins TRBV2 to TRBJ2-6, with 9 positions matching TRBD1. The V segment lost 4 bases and the J segment 4 bases; nucleotides outside the gene matches: 2. Germline CDR1 reads SNHLY; CDR2 reads FYNNEI. The CDR3 consists of 15 residues. CDR3 sequence: CASSGTGVGANVLTF. The CDR3 nucleotides read TGTGCCAGCAGTGGGACAGGGGTCGGGGCCAACGTCCTGACTTTC. Full variable domain (remainder filled in from reference TRBV2 and TRBJ2-6): EPEVTQTPSHQVTQMGQEVILRCVPISNHLYFYWYRQILGQKVEFLVSFYNNEISEKSEIFDDQFSVERPDGSNFTLKIRSTKLEDSAMYFCASSGTGVGANVLTFGAGSRLTVL.